The present entry profiles one TCR beta chain with its context. Its antigen is not identified. The sample is drawn from a study of cytomegalovirus exposure and HLA in healthy donors. Study-level background: Earlier, 95 million to 140 million unique TCR beta sequences were recovered from around 180 million T cells by an analysis.

Each donor's status was that of a healthy bone marrow donor. Trimming removed 1 base from V and 0 bases from J, with 5 bases in between. Germline V CDR1 and CDR2: SGHNT, YYREEE (reference sequence). The CDR3 is 14 amino acids. The PCR ran on 60 Vbeta and 13 Jbeta primers. The protocol was immunoSEQ multiplex PCR, while the TCRdb copy is restricted to in-frame clones and leaves out a portion. The sample yields 80,000 or so clones, about 73% seen once. Findings and caveats of the study: Several top significant clusters appeared, in a later analysis, to be linked to common viral pathogens.

The sample taken for sequencing was PBMCs. V is TRBV5-4 and J is TRBJ2-4; D uncertain. This receptor was identified in a man aged 35 to 55 in good health and CMV-seronegative. The DNA of the CDR3 is TGTGCCAGCAGCTTGTCGGGAGCCAAAAACATTCAGTACTTC. Residues: CASSLSGAKNIQYF.